These T cell receptor beta chains were read from a single sample in a study of T cell responses to AZD1222 COVID-19 vaccine. Sequenced by immunoSEQ multiplex PCR; TCRdb stores in-frame clones only, minus some. In the table there are about 140,000 clones, approximately 92% of which are singletons. The specimen was peripheral blood, collected on day 0 of AZD1222 vaccination. The receptors stem from an adult in good health. CDR3s leave out the opening cysteine and the closing phenylalanine or tryptophan.

J: TRBJ2-5
V: TRBV6-5
CDR3: ASSYRQSIETQY

J: TRBJ1-1
V: TRBV28
CDR3: ASIGYGTEAF

J: TRBJ2-1
V: TRBV7-2
CDR3: ASSLSGSSYNEQF

J: TRBJ2-7
V: TRBV6-5
CDR3: ASSPGTYEQY

J: TRBJ2-6
V: TRBV14
CDR3: ASSQGSSGANVLT

J: TRBJ2-2
V: TRBV5-1
CDR3: ASSLLGGETGELF

J: TRBJ1-3
V: TRBV12-3/TRBV12-4
CDR3: ASSLFQRNTIY

J: TRBJ2-1
V: TRBV19
CDR3: ATYYNEQF

J: TRBJ2-6
V: TRBV5-1
CDR3: ASSSGTLGSGANVLT

J: TRBJ2-7
V: TRBV7-8
CDR3: ASSFPGGAYEQY

J: TRBJ2-1
V: TRBV24-1
CDR3: ATSDWTSGTNEQF

J: TRBJ1-5
V: TRBV6-5
CDR3: ASVSGETSNQPQH

J: TRBJ2-5
V: TRBV13
CDR3: ASSEEQGAQETQY

J: TRBJ2-3
V: TRBV9
CDR3: ASSVRGLATGDTQY

J: TRBJ1-5
V: TRBV15
CDR3: ATSSPLRGVTQPQH